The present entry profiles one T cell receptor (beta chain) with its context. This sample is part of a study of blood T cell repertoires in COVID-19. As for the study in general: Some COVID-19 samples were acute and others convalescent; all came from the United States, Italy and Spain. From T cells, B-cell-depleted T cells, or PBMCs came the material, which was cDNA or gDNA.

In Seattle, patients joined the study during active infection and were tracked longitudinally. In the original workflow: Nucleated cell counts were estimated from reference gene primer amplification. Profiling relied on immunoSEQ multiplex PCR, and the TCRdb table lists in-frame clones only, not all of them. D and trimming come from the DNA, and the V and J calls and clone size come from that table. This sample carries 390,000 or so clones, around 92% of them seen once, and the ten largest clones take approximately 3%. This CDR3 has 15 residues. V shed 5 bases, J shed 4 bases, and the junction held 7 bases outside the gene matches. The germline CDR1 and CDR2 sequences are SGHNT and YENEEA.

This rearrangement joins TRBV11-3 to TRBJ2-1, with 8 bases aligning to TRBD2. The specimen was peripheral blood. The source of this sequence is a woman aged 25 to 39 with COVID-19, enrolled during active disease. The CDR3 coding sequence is TGTGCCAGCAGCCCACCGGGACTAGGATACAATGAGCAGTTCTTC. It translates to CASSPPGLGYNEQFF. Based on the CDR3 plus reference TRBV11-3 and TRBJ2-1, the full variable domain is EAGVVQSPRYKIIEKKQPVAFWCNPISGHNTLYWYLQNLGQGPELLIRYENEEAVDDSQLPKDRFSAERLKGVDSTLKIQPAELGDSAVYLCASSPPGLGYNEQFFGPGTRLTVL.